This TCR beta chain was captured in a study of T cells expressing NK-cell markers. Reanalyzing the 5' RACE reads, TCRdb keeps one entry per CDR3 protein, without DNA. The table lists about 370,000 distinct CDR3 sequences. The CDR3 is 13 residues long. Germline lookup yields CDR1 SGHAT and CDR2 FQDESV (reference sequence). The receptor's source is a woman aged 45-65 years in good health. Sequencing was done on a sample of blood T cells: a sorted CD56 or NKG2C T cell subset, CD4+ or CD8+ T cells, or bulk PBMC T cells (not recorded which). The chain has TRBV11-1 and TRBJ2-6. CDR3 sequence: CASTSFGANVLTF.